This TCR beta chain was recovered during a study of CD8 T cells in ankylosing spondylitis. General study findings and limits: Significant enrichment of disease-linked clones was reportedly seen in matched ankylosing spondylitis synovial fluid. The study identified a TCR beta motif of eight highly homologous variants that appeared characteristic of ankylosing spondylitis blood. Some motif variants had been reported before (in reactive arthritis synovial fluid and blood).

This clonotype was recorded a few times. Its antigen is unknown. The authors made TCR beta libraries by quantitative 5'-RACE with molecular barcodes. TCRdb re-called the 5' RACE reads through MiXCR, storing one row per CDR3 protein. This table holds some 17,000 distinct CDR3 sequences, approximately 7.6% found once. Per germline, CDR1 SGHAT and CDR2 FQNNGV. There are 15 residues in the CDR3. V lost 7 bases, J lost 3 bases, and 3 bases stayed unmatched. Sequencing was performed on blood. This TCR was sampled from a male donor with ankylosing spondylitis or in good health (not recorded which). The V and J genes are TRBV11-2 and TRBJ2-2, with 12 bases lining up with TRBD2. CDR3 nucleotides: TGTGCCAGCAAACTAGCGGGAGGCGACACCGGGGAGCTGTTTTTT. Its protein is CASKLAGGDTGELFF.